This TCR beta chain was recorded in a study of blood T cell repertoires in COVID-19. Study-wide background: Samples of COVID-19 (acute and convalescent) were obtained from the United States, Italy and Spain.

V shed 3 bases, J shed 5 bases, and the junction held 7 bases outside the gene matches. Germline assignment: CDR1 SGHRS and CDR2 YFSETQ. The CDR3 consists of 14 residues. Clones were read by immunoSEQ multiplex PCR, and TCRdb kept only the in-frame ones, dropping some. The sample records some 150,000 clones, just under 90% being singletons. Sequenced: peripheral blood. The chain employs TRBV5-1 and TRBJ1-1; 7 nucleotides line up with TRBD1. This sequence originates from a man between 18 and 35 years old with active or convalescent COVID-19. The CDR3 loop reads CASSSNSGGTEAFF. CDR3 nucleotide sequence: TGCGCCAGCAGCTCAAACTCAGGGGGTACTGAAGCTTTCTTT.